One and the same sample provided the 5 T cell receptor beta chains below, sequenced in a study of blood T cell repertoires in COVID-19. The method was immunoSEQ multiplex PCR; TCRdb's version includes in-frame clones alone and lacks a portion of them. The table shows about 240,000 clones, with 75% to 85% occurring only once. Sequenced: peripheral blood. The source is a woman between 65 and 79 years old with acute or convalescent COVID-19.

The chain couples TRBV28 to TRBJ1-2, with TRBD1 matching 8 bases. Germline loops: CDR1 MDHEN, CDR2 SYDVKM. The CDR3 loop spans 14 amino acids. With 3 bases clipped from V and 4 bases from J, the junction kept 4 bases outside the gene matches. The CDR3 sequence is CASSLGQVAYGYTF. The DNA for the CDR3 is TGTGCCAGCAGTTTGGGACAGGTCGCCTATGGCTACACCTTC.

This chain links TRBV19 with TRBJ1-1; D call uncertain. Germline CDR1 and CDR2: LNHDA and SQIVND (reference sequence). The CDR3 is 13 amino acids. Between the trimmed V and J ends, which lost 5 bases and 1 base, there was a span of 8 bases. CDR3 DNA sequence: TGTGCCAGTAGTCGGCAGGAGAACACTGAAGCTTTCTTT. Amino acid sequence: CASSRQENTEAFF.

The sample holds one count of this clone. This sequence joins TRBV5-1 and TRBJ1-4, with 8 bases that match TRBD1. Germline V gene sequence: CDR1 SGHRS, CDR2 YFSETQ. The CDR3 spans 16 residues. Trimming cost V 2 bases and J 1 base; bases outside gene matches: 4. The CDR3 reads CASSFGQGLTNEKLFF. CDR3 bases: TGCGCCAGCAGCTTCGGACAGGGACTAACTAATGAAAAACTGTTTTTT.

The chain carries TRBV6-5 and TRBJ2-7; tentatively, D is TRBD2 (5 bases). Trimming took off 6 bases at V and 7 bases at J, with 10 bases between the two ends. CDR1 is MNHEY, CDR2 SVGAGI, per germline. The CDR3 contains 11 residues. DNA for the CDR3: TGTGCCAGCAGCCCCCCGGGGGAGCAGTACTTC. Translation: CASSPPGEQYF.

The rearrangement uses TRBV11-3 and TRBJ2-2; no clear D gene. The CDR3 is 14 residues long. Trimming removed 5 bases at V and 2 bases at J, with 9 bases between. Germline loops: CDR1 SGHNT, CDR2 YENEEA. The CDR3 loop is CASSLNSNTGELFF. In DNA, the CDR3 is TGTGCCAGCAGCCTGAATAGTAACACCGGGGAGCTGTTTTTT.